This T cell receptor beta chain came from a study of control samples from healthy donors and cancer patients. Profiled with immunoSEQ multiplex PCR; TCRdb holds only in-frame clones, not every one. The sample consists of over 85,000 clones, roughly nine tenths of them appearing once. CDR1 LNHDA and CDR2 SQIVND come from the germline V gene (reference sequence). The CDR3 length is 14 residues. Between the trimmed V and J ends, which lost 9 bases and 2 bases, there was a span of 13 bases. This receptor was identified in a woman in her forties or fifties with colorectal cancer. The chain links TRBV19 to TRBJ2-2; D tentatively reads TRBD1 or TRBD2 (6 bases each). Sample: PBMCs. The CDR3 is CASTRGDNTGELFF. The CDR3 DNA reads as TGTGCCAGCACTAGGGGGGATAACACCGGGGAGCTGTTTTTT. The full variable domain, rest sourced from reference TRBV19 and TRBJ2-2, is DGGITQSPKYLFRKEGQNVTLSCEQNLNHDAMYWYRQDPGQGLRLIYYSQIVNDFQKGDIAEGYSVSREKKESFPLTVTSAQKNPTAFYLCASTRGDNTGELFFGEGSRLTVL.